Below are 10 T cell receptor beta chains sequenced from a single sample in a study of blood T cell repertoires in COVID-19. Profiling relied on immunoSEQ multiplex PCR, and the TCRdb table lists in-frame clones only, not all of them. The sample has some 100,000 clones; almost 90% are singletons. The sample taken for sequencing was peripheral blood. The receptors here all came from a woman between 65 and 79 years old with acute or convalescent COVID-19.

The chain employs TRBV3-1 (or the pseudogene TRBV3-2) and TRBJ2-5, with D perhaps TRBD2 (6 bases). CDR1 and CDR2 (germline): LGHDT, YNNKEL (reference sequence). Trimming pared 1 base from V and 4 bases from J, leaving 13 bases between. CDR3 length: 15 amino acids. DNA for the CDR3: TGTGCCAGCAGCCAAGCGTCGGGAGTACGAGAGACCCAGTACTTC. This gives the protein CASSQASGVRETQYF.

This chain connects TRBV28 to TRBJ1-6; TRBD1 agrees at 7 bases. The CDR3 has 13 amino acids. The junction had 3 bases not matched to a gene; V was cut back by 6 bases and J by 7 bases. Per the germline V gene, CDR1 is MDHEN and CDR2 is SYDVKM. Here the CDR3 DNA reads TGTGCCAGCAGACAGGGGAGCAATTCACCCCTCCACTTT. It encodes CASRQGSNSPLHF.

CDR3 loop: CASSPLMGLAGGIPQETQYF. The CDR3 DNA reads TGTGCCAGCAGTCCCCTCATGGGACTAGCGGGAGGTATACCCCAAGAGACCCAGTACTTC. J is TRBJ2-5 and V is TRBV27; 15 nucleotides align to TRBD2. This CDR3 spans 20 amino acids. CDR1 MNHEY and CDR2 SMNVEV come from the germline V gene (reference sequence). V shed 5 bases and J 1 base; nucleotides not matched to a gene: 14.

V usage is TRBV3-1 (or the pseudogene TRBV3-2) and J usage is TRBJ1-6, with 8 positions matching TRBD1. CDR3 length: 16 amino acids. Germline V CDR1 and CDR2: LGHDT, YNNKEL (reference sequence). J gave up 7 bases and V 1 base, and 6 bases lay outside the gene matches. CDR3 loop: CASSQAATGVNSPLHF. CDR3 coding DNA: TGTGCCAGCAGCCAAGCAGCGACAGGGGTGAATTCACCCCTCCACTTT.

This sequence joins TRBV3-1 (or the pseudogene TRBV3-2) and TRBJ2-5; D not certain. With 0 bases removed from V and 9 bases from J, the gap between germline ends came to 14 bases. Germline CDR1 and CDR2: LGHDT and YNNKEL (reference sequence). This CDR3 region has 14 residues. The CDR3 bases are TGTGCCAGCAGCCAAGATACTAATCGCCGGGCCCAGTACTTC. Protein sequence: CASSQDTNRRAQYF.

CDR3 sequence (DNA): TGTGCCAGCAGTGAAGTAGAGGATTCCGAAGCTTTCTTT. This translates into CASSEVEDSEAFF. The chain couples TRBV6-1 to TRBJ1-1, with no clear D. Germline assignment: CDR1 MNHNS and CDR2 SASEGT. Trimming stripped 1 base from V and 8 bases from J, with 11 bases between. This CDR3 is 13 amino acids long.

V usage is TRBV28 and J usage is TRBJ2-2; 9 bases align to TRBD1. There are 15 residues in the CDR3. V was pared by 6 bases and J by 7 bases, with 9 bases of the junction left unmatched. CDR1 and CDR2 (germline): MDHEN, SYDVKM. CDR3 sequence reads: CASSIGTGYGGELFF. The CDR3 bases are TGTGCCAGCAGCATAGGGACAGGGTACGGCGGGGAGCTGTTTTTT.

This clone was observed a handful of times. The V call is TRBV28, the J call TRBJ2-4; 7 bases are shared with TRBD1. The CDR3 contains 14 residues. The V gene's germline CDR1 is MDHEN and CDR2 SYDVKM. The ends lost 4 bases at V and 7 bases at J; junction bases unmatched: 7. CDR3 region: CASSSQGVGNIQYF. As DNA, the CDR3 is TGTGCCAGCAGTTCCCAGGGGGTCGGCAACATTCAGTACTTC.

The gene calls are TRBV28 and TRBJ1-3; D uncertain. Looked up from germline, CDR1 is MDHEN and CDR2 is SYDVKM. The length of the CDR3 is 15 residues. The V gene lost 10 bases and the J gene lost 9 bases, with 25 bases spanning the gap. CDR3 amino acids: CATGVGLTGGPTIYF. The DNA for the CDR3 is TGTGCCACTGGGGTCGGTTTAACCGGAGGACCCACCATATATTTT.

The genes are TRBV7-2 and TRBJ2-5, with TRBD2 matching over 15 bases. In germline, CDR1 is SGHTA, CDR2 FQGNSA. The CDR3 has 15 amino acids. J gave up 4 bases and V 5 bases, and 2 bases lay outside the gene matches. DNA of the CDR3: TGTGCCAGCAGCATGGGACTAGCGGGAGGAGAGACCCAGTACTTC. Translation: CASSMGLAGGETQYF.